One sample yielded the 10 T cell receptor beta chains listed below, sequenced in a study of T cell responses to AZD1222 COVID-19 vaccine. Libraries were prepared by immunoSEQ multiplex PCR; TCRdb keeps only in-frame clonotypes and omits some of them. The sample lists approximately 180,000 clones; 88% were seen once. This material consisted of peripheral blood, taken on day 0 of AZD1222 vaccination. The source is an adult in good health.

The rearrangement uses TRBV5-4 and TRBJ2-3; TRBD2 is a possible D gene (6 bases). V was shortened by 2 bases and J by 0 bases, with 10 bases between the two germline ends. The CDR3 spans 15 residues. Germline V gives CDR1 SGHNT, CDR2 YYREEE (reference sequence). For the CDR3, the DNA is TGTGCCAGCAGCTTTAAGGCGGGGAGCACAGATACGCAGTATTTT. Amino acid sequence: CASSFKAGSTDTQYF.

The rearrangement links TRBV19 to TRBJ1-2; D not resolved. CDR1 and CDR2 from the germline V gene are LNHDA and SQIVND (reference sequence). Trimming left V 3 bases short and J 0 bases short, with 11 bases between. This CDR3 has 15 amino acids. CDR3 sequence reads: CASSMGAGTNYGYTF. CDR3 nucleotides: TGTGCCAGTAGTATGGGTGCAGGAACTAACTATGGCTACACCTTC.

V gene TRBV4-2 combines with J gene TRBJ1-1, with D possibly TRBD1 on 6 matching bases. This CDR3 has 14 amino acids. From germline, CDR1 is LGHNA and CDR2 YNFKEQ. The germline V and J ends were trimmed by 3 bases and 3 bases, with 11 bases remaining between them. The CDR3 DNA is TGTGCCAGCAGCCAGCCCAGGGGAGACACTGAAGCTTTCTTT. Translating gives CASSQPRGDTEAFF.

The chain uses TRBV15 and TRBJ2-3; D is possibly TRBD2 (6 bases). Germline V CDR1 and CDR2: LNHNV, YYDKDF (reference sequence). There are 16 residues in the CDR3. V was shortened by 0 bases and J by 6 bases, with 16 bases between the two germline ends. The CDR3 nucleotides are TGTGCCACCAGCAGAGAAAGCGGGTCCCCTTGGGATACGCAGTATTTT. Translation gives CATSRESGSPWDTQYF.

The J gene is TRBJ1-2, the V gene TRBV11-2; perhaps TRBD1 as D (5 bases). Germline loops: CDR1 SGHAT, CDR2 FQNNGV. The length of the CDR3 is 15 residues. V was clipped by 1 base and J by 4 bases, with 13 bases between them. CDR3 nucleotides: TGTGCCAGCAGCTTAGTTCAGGGAACCGGCTATGGCTACACCTTC. It is translated as CASSLVQGTGYGYTF.

This chain joins TRBV5-6 and TRBJ1-5; D is perhaps TRBD1 (5 bases). V was clipped by 2 bases and J by 2 bases, with 11 bases between them. In germline, CDR1 is SGHDT, CDR2 YYEEEE. The CDR3 is 15 amino acids. The CDR3 DNA follows: TGTGCCAGCAGCTTAACGGGGGTAGGCAATCAGCCCCAGCATTTT. This encodes CASSLTGVGNQPQHF.

The J gene is TRBJ2-6, the V gene TRBV19; D is ambiguous. V shed 5 bases and J shed 2 bases, with 10 bases lying between them. The V gene's germline CDR1 is LNHDA and CDR2 SQIVND (reference sequence). The CDR3 runs to 15 residues. The CDR3: CASSPYQAGANVLTF. CDR3 nucleotides: TGTGCCAGTAGTCCCTATCAGGCTGGGGCCAACGTCCTGACTTTC.

The V and J genes are TRBV7-9 and TRBJ1-4, with 8 positions matching TRBD1. CDR3 length: 15 residues. Germline values: CDR1 SEHNR, CDR2 FQNEAQ (reference sequence). V lost 5 bases, J lost 5 bases, and 7 bases stayed unmatched. The CDR3 nucleotides read TGTGCCAGCAGCAGAACGGGACAGGCGAATGAAAAACTGTTTTTT. This codes for CASSRTGQANEKLFF.

This chain uses TRBV7-9 with TRBJ1-1; TRBD1 might be the D (5 bases). CDR3 size: 15 residues. Germline assignment: CDR1 SEHNR and CDR2 FQNEAQ (reference sequence). The V end was cut by 6 bases, the J end by 1 base, with 15 bases between. The CDR3 nucleotides read TGTGCCAGCAGACAGGTCGGGGGGAGGAACACTGAAGCTTTCTTT. Amino acid sequence: CASRQVGGRNTEAFF.

The chain employs TRBV24-1 and TRBJ1-1; D remains ambiguous. V was cut by 6 bases and J by 6 bases, with 7 bases left in between. Germline assignment: CDR1 KGHDR and CDR2 SFDVKD. CDR3 length: 11 residues. DNA of the CDR3: TGTGCCACCAGTTTAGACGCTGAAGCTTTCTTT. Translated: CATSLDAEAFF.